This TCR beta chain derives from a study of lymphopenia after photon versus proton radiotherapy. Study findings and constraints: Post-nadir diversity loss with photons came from oligoclonal expansion, particularly CD8+ Temra cells. Photon-treated patients lost naive T cells and TCR diversity; proton-treated stayed stable. Larger post-nadir TCR diversity loss correlated inversely with survival in deceased patients. Survival link was tested only in deceased patients; proton benefit remains a possibility.

Notes on this clone: No antigen is known for it.

This CDR3 contains 16 residues. In germline, CDR1 is SGHKS, CDR2 YYEKEE (reference sequence). V was pared by 4 bases and J by 0 bases, with 6 bases of the junction left unmatched. The data were produced by immunoSEQ multiplex PCR, yet TCRdb's version contains in-frame clones alone and is incomplete. The sample has some 40,000 clones; 92% are singletons. This chain links TRBV5-5 with TRBJ2-5; TRBD1 agrees at 10 bases. Sequences were derived from peripheral blood, sampled from a patient treated with photon-based radiotherapy. The sequence derives from a man in his sixties with cholangiocarcinoma. This chain's CDR3 is CASSPGTGAYQETQYF. Here the CDR3 DNA reads TGTGCCAGCAGCCCCGGGACAGGGGCCTACCAAGAGACCCAGTACTTC.